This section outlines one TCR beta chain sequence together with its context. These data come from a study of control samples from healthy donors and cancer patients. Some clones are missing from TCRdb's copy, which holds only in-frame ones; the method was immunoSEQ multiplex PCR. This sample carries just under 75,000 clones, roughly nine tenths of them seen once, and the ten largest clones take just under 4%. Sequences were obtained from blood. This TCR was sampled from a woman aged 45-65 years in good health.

The CDR3 DNA reads as TGTGCCAGTAGCGCCGGGAAAGCTAACTTCCCCCAGCATTTT. Translating it yields CASSAGKANFPQHF. The rearrangement links TRBV19 to TRBJ1-5, with D unclear. This CDR3 comprises 14 residues. The germline V gene has CDR1 LNHDA and CDR2 SQIVND (reference sequence). V was trimmed by 6 bases and J by 10 bases, leaving 19 bases between them.